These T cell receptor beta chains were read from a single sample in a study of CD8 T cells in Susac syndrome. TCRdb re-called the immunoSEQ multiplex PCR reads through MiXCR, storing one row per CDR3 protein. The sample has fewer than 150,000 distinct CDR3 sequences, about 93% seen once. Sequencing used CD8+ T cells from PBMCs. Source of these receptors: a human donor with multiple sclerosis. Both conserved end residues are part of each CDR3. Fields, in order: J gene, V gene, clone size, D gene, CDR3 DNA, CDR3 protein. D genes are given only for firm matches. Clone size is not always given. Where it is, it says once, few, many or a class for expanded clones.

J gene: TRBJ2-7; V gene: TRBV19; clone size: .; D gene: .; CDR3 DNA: TGTGCCAGTAGTCCCCTGGAGACCCTCGTCCCCTACGAGCAGTACTTC; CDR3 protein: CASSPLETLVPYEQYF
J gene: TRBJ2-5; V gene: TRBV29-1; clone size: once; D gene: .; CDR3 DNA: TGCAGCGTTGATCGAGGGCCCCAAGAGACCCAGTACTTC; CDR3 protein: CSVDRGPQETQYF
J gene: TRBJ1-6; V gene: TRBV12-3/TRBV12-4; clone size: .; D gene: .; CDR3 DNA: TGTGCCAGCATTTTTGCCCGGACGGACCCCCCAACGATGCGAAATTCACCCCTCCACTTT; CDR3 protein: CASIFARTDPPTMRNSPLHF
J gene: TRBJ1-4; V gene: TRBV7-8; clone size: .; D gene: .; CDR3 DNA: TGTGCCAGCAGTCGAGGACAGAGCGAGGAAGAAAAACTGTTTTTT; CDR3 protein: CASSRGQSEEEKLFF
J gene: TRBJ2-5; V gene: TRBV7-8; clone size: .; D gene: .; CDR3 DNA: TGTGCCAGCAGCCCCCCACAGGGTCAAGGGACCCAGTACTTC; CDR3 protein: CASSPPQGQGTQYF
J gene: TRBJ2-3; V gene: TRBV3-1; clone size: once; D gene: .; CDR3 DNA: TGTGCCAGCAGCCCCGGAGAAGGGCGGGCAGATACGCAGTATTTT; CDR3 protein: CASSPGEGRADTQYF
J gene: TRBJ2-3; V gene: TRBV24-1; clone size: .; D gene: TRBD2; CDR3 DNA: TGTGCCACCAGTGATCCCCTCGAGCGGGAGTGGAATACGCAGTATTTT; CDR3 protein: CATSDPLEREWNTQYF
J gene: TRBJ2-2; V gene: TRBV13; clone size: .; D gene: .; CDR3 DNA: TGTGCCAGCAGCCTCGCCCGGACCGGGGCCGGGGAGCTGTTTTTT; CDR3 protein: CASSLARTGAGELFF
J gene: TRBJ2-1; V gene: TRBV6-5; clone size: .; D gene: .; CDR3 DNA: TGTGCCAGCAGTTACTCGGGTGGGGCGGTGGATGAGCAGTTCTTC; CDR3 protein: CASSYSGGAVDEQFF
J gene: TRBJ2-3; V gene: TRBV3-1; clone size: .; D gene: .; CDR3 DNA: TGTGCCAGCAGCCAAGAGTCCGGACCTGGAGGCACAGATACGCAGTATTTT; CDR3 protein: CASSQESGPGGTDTQYF
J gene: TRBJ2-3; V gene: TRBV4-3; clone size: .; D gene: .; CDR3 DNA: TGCGCCAGCAGCCAAGATGGCAGCGGCACAGATACGCAGTATTTT; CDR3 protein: CASSQDGSGTDTQYF
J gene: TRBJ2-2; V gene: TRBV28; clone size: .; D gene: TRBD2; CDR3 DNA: TGTGCCAGCAGTCCGGGACTAGCGGGAGAAGCGGTCGGGGAGCTGTTTTTT; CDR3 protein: CASSPGLAGEAVGELFF
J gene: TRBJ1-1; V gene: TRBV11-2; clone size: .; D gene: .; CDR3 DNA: TGTGCCAGCAGCAATCCGACGCCTCAAGCTTTCTTT; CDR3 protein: CASSNPTPQAFF
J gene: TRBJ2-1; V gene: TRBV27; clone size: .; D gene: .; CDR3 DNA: TGTGCCAGCAGTTTAGCTGGGGGCTACTACAATGAGCAGTTCTTC; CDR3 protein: CASSLAGGYYNEQFF
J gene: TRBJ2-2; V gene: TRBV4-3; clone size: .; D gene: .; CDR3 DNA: TGCGCCAGCAGCCAAGATGGAGGTTTTGGCACCGGGGAGCTGTTTTTT; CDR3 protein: CASSQDGGFGTGELFF
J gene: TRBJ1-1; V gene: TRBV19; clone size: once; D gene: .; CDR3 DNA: TGTGCCAGTAGTTCCGGAGCGCACACTGAAGCTTTCTTT; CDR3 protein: CASSSGAHTEAFF
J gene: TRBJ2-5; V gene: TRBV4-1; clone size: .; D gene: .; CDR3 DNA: TGCGCCAGCAGCCACCTAATAGCGGACCAAGAGACCCAGTACTTC; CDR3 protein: CASSHLIADQETQYF
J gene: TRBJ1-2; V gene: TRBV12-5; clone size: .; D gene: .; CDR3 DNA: TGTGCTAGTGGCACTCGGGACCTCCATAGCTATGGCTACACCTTC; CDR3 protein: CASGTRDLHSYGYTF
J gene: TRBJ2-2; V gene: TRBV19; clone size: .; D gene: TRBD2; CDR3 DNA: TGTGCCAGTACCCGGACTAGCGGGACCACCGGGGAGCTGTTTTTT; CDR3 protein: CASTRTSGTTGELFF